The 14 T cell receptor beta chains below were found in one sample sequenced in a study of T cell repertoires in cytomegalovirus infection. TCRdb re-called the reads with MiXCR, one entry per CDR3 protein. Among about 160,000 distinct CDR3 sequences, about 20% were seen once, and the ten largest hold about 25%. No cognate antigen is known for these TCRs. The material was CD8+ T cells from cultured PBMCs, obtained from culture after CMV antigen stimulation. These receptors were taken from a human donor in good health (CMV status not recorded). Some clones in this sample may be carry-over from other donors' samples.

The chain employs TRBV7-2 and TRBJ2-7; possibly TRBD2 for D (5 bases). V lost 11 bases and J lost 4, with 15 bases in between. From germline, CDR1 is SGHTA and CDR2 FQGNSA. The CDR3 is 12 amino acids. Written as DNA, the CDR3 is TGTGCCCGCGGGCGGGCTTGTTACGAGCAGTACTTC. Translating it yields CARGRACYEQYF.

The chain couples TRBV7-9 to TRBJ1-1, with TRBD1 matching over 7 bases. Germline values: CDR1 SEHNR, CDR2 FQNEAQ (reference sequence). V lost 7 bases to trimming and J lost 2 bases; unmatched junction nucleotides: 10. This CDR3 is 15 amino acids long. The CDR3 coding sequence is TGTGCCAGCATCCAAATACAGGGGATAAACACTGAAGCTTTCTTT. Protein: CASIQIQGINTEAFF.

In nucleotides, the CDR3 is TGTGCCAGCAGCTTAAGAGAGGTACCCAGGAATTCACCCCTCCACTTT. This sequence encodes CASSLREVPRNSPLHF. V usage is TRBV7-2 and J usage is TRBJ1-6, with D unresolved. With 2 bases removed from V and 7 bases from J, the gap between germline ends came to 15 bases. Germline V lookup: CDR1 SGHTA, CDR2 FQGNSA. The CDR3 runs 16 residues.

The table lists this clonotype with a few counts. The chain uses TRBV7-2 and TRBJ2-6; D ambiguous. Trimming stripped 4 bases from V and 0 bases from J, with 7 bases between. This CDR3 has 15 amino acids. Germline CDR1 and CDR2: SGHTA and FQGNSA. In DNA form, the CDR3 reads TGTGCCAGCAGCTCCGGCCACTCTGGGGCCAACGTCCTGACTTTC. Amino acid sequence: CASSSGHSGANVLTF.

The chain couples TRBV27 to TRBJ2-3; the D gene is possibly TRBD2 (6 bases). V lost 5 bases and J 2 bases, leaving 8 bases between the germline ends. The CDR3 contains 13 residues. CDR1 is MNHEY, CDR2 SMNVEV, per germline (reference sequence). CDR3 region: CASSGGFTDTQYF. CDR3 sequence (DNA): TGTGCCAGCAGTGGGGGGTTCACAGATACGCAGTATTTT.

This CDR3 reads CASSPPGHYEQYF. CDR3 DNA: TGTGCCAGCAGCCCCCCGGGACACTACGAGCAGTACTTC. The chain combines TRBV7-2 with TRBJ2-7; possibly TRBD1 for D (6 bases). V lost 5 bases to trimming and J lost 3 bases, with 11 bases between them. Germline loops: CDR1 SGHTA, CDR2 FQGNSA. The CDR3 sequence is 13 residues long.

V is TRBV12-5 and J is TRBJ1-1, with D unclear. CDR3 length equals 17 residues. Trimming stripped 1 base from V and 0 bases from J, with 15 bases between. From germline, CDR1 is LGHNT and CDR2 FRNRAP. CDR3 coding DNA: TGTGCTAGTGGTTTGGGCCCGCATCAGGACCTGAACACTGAAGCTTTCTTT. It codes for CASGLGPHQDLNTEAFF.

This rearrangement joins TRBV7-9 to TRBJ1-2; D call uncertain. The V end was cut by 5 bases, the J end by 6 bases, with 16 bases between. The germline V gene has CDR1 SEHNR and CDR2 FQNEAQ (reference sequence). This CDR3 is 14 amino acids long. The CDR3 here is CASSPVGGQDGYTF. CDR3 nucleotides: TGTGCCAGCAGCCCAGTTGGCGGCCAGGATGGCTACACCTTC.

This clonotype was counted between two and nine times. The chain combines TRBV6-1 with TRBJ2-6; D remains unclear. Germline CDR1 is MNHNS and CDR2 is SASEGT. V was pared by 4 bases and J by 0 bases, with 13 bases between. There are 17 residues in the CDR3. The CDR3 sequence: CASSGPVVHSGANVLTF. In nucleotides, the CDR3 is TGTGCCAGCAGTGGGCCAGTGGTCCACTCTGGGGCCAACGTCCTGACTTTC.

The chain recombines TRBV4-1 with TRBJ1-1; D may be TRBD1 (5 bases). V shed 0 bases and J shed 4 bases, with 12 bases lying between them. CDR1 is MGHRA, CDR2 YSYEKL, per germline. This CDR3 is built from 15 residues. The CDR3: CASSQEPGLGTEAFF. DNA for the CDR3: TGCGCCAGCAGCCAAGAACCGGGACTGGGCACTGAAGCTTTCTTT.

The chain employs TRBV7-6 and TRBJ2-7, with a weak D call TRBD1 (5 bases). The germline V gene encodes CDR1 SGHVS and CDR2 FNYEAQ. The V and J ends lost 2 bases and 5 bases respectively, with 22 bases between them. The CDR3 consists of 17 residues. DNA of the CDR3: TGTGCCAGCAGCTTATCCCTTCCAGGGTATGGCCCCCACGAGCAGTACTTC. Translated, it gives CASSLSLPGYGPHEQYF.

This sequence joins TRBV7-6 and TRBJ2-7; the D gene is possibly TRBD2 (5 bases). Germline CDR1 is SGHVS and CDR2 is FNYEAQ. This CDR3 spans 14 amino acids. Trimming took off 1 base at V and 2 bases at J, with 9 bases between the two ends. This CDR3 reads CASSLVDGTYEQYF. CDR3 sequence (DNA): TGTGCCAGCAGCTTAGTAGACGGGACCTACGAGCAGTACTTC.

The chain uses TRBV5-5 and TRBJ2-2; 7 bases are a match to TRBD2. Looked up from germline, CDR1 is SGHKS and CDR2 is YYEKEE (reference sequence). Unmatched junction bases numbered 6, after V lost 4 bases and J lost 3 bases. The CDR3 totals 15 residues. CDR3: CASSPGGMDTGELFF. CDR3 nucleotides: TGTGCCAGCAGCCCCGGGGGGATGGACACCGGGGAGCTGTTTTTT. The full variable domain, its missing parts supplied by reference TRBV5-5 and TRBJ2-2, is DAGVTQSPTHLIKTRGQQVTLRCSPISGHKSVSWYQQVLGQGPQFIFQYYEKEERGRGNFPDRFSARQFPNYSSELNVNALLLGDSALYLCASSPGGMDTGELFFGEGSRLTVL.

This clonotype showed up just a few times. The V call is TRBV14, the J call TRBJ2-1; possibly TRBD2 for D (7 bases). The CDR3 covers 15 residues. The V and J ends lost 1 base and 9 bases respectively, with 16 bases between them. CDR1 and CDR2 from the germline V gene are SGHDN and FVKESK. CDR3 protein: CASSQGGWGGGEQFF. Here the CDR3 DNA reads TGTGCCAGCAGCCAAGGGGGATGGGGGGGCGGTGAGCAGTTCTTC.